This record covers a single TCR beta chain. These data come from a study of blood T cell repertoires in COVID-19. Study-level information: Whether acute or convalescent, the COVID-19 samples came from the United States, Italy and Spain.

Seattle patients were enrolled while actively infected and followed longitudinally. Sequencing used immunoSEQ multiplex PCR; TCRdb keeps in-frame clones, though not all of them. The table lists a few hundred thousand clones, 86% of them singletons. Germline loops: CDR1 SEHNR, CDR2 FQNEAQ (reference sequence). The length of the CDR3 is 15 residues. The V and J ends lost 5 bases and 7 bases respectively, with 15 bases between them. The receptor was isolated from a woman aged 60-70 years with COVID-19, enrolled during active disease. The sample taken for sequencing was peripheral blood. V is TRBV7-9 and J is TRBJ1-6; D gene unclear. The CDR3 DNA is TGTGCCAGCAGCGCCTACGCTCCCCCCAATTCACCCCTCCACTTT. It yields the protein CASSAYAPPNSPLHF.